This entry concerns a single T cell receptor beta chain. This clonotype occurred a few times. Its antigen is still unknown. No per-base quality is available; no much larger clone lies one base away. Counted from cysteine to phenylalanine, this CDR3 has 13 amino acids. Only CDR3 DNA is held: 39 bases, read in frame from base 1. CDR1 and CDR2, per the germline V gene, are SQVTM and ANQGSEA. The trim is 4 bases for V and 3 bases for J, with a gap of 12 bases between the germline ends. Receptor amplification or capture employed RACE. Sequencing used a NextSeq 500. During library preparation, unique molecular identifiers were attached to individual cDNA molecules so that TCRs could be counted in a quantitative, reproducible way. Each blood RNA sample was used to sequence both TCR alpha and TCR beta chains. On the study's bioinformatics: The median number of TCRs per sample was approximately 98,000, ranging from roughly 20,000 to 700,000. V, J and CDR3 annotation of the TCR reads was performed with the Decombinator software suite. To make PS versus PT1 abundance plots, every sample was subsampled to the same number of TCRs (28,000). Expanded TCRs were defined as absent before sensitization and observed at least eight times at the 2-week time point. TCRdb reanalyzed the raw reads on its own, using fastp at Q25 for trimming and MiXCR for clone calling, and kept in-frame beta chains. Records with the same CDR3 protein are collapsed into one entry carrying the most frequent genes and DNA. For this entry, the V and J calls and clone size follow TCRdb and not the study's own pipeline. The sample profile shows about 100,000 distinct CDR3 sequences; 10% to 13% of them were found once. Approximately 2.2% of the sample is held by the ten biggest clonotypes.

The data derive from a study of human T cells and chemical hapten exposure (dated by TCRdb to the early 2020s). In terms of the full investigation: For sensitization, 2% DPC in acetone was applied to a 2 cm by 2 cm area of upper inner arm skin. Throughout the study period of roughly 24 weeks, patients also received therapeutic DPC doses to the scalp every week. Patch tests used Finn chambers with 0.01% DPC on the upper back, scored after 6 days by International Contact Dermatitis Research Group standards. The patient cohort, mostly female, included alopecia areata with under or over 50% scalp involvement, alopecia totalis and alopecia universalis. Libraries were combined into a pool for sequencing, and differences in TCR yield between samples came mainly from small differences in library volumes within the pool. Peripheral blood TCR repertoire changes were tracked in vivo in alopecia patients during primary and secondary sensitization to the hapten diphenylcyclopropenone (DPC). Blood samples were taken from patients before sensitization (week 0) and then at 2, 6 and about 24 weeks after DPC sensitization. About 29 alopecia patients gave blood for TCR sequencing at one to four time points (pre-sensitization, 2, 6 and 24 weeks).

Results the study describes overall, beyond this receptor: After repeated subsampling, the strength of the expansion versus patch-test correlation and the threshold at which it became significant changed. Significantly more large CDR3 similarity clusters were formed by expanded TCRs than by pre-sensitization or healthy control sets, consistent with antigen-driven responses. DPC sensitization did not change the number of TCRs with a frequency above 1 in 1000, and there was no evidence of changes in global repertoire structure. Patch test score correlated positively with the number of PT1 expanded TCRs, reaching significance at thresholds 8, 16 and 32 but not at 4. Because all patients had alopecia, a presumed autoimmune disease, the immune response of the patients might differ from that of healthy individuals.

Taken with the paper, the label for time point translates to: patch test 1, 2 weeks after DPC sensitization. The treatment or condition label, as the study defines it: therapeutic diphenylcyclopropenone sensitization with weekly scalp DPC. At every patch-test visit, the blood draw took place before the patch test was put on. Patients were considered eligible if aged 18 to 70, diagnosed with alopecia and deemed suitable for DPC therapy, and patients were excluded if pregnant. Unfractionated whole blood was collected in Tempus Blood RNA tubes, and total RNA was extracted from that blood. This sequence was found in a man aged 35 to 55 with alopecia areata. Some clones in this sample may be carry-over from other donors' samples. The sequence is built from TRBV29-1 and TRBJ1-2, with the D gene call left open. The material sequenced was whole blood, taken in connection with sensitization to the hapten diphenylcyclopropenone (DPC). This receptor carries the CDR3 CSVAGSEYYGYTF. The bases read TGCAGCGTTGCGGGGTCGGAGTACTATGGCTACACCTTC. The variable domain in full, with residues beyond the CDR3 obtained from the reference TRBV29-1 and TRBJ1-2 genes, is SAVISQKPSRDICQRGTSLTIQCQVDSQVTMMFWYRQQPGQSLTLIATANQGSEATYESGFVIDKFPISRPNLTFSTLTVSNMSPEDSSIYLCSVAGSEYYGYTFGSGTRLTVV.